Listed below are T cell receptor beta chains from one sample, sequenced in a study of blood T cell repertoires in COVID-19. Libraries were prepared by immunoSEQ multiplex PCR; TCRdb keeps only in-frame clonotypes and omits some of them. Of some 380,000 clones in the sample, 81% are singletons; the top ten hold more than 0.85%. Input material: peripheral blood. These receptor sequences come from a human donor with acute or convalescent COVID-19. The donor label of this sample is uncertain. CDR3s include the opening cysteine and the closing phenylalanine or tryptophan. D genes are given only for firm matches. Size is stated for part of the rows, as once, few or many counts, or as a class when the clone is expanded.

few,TRBV7-9,.,TRBJ2-3,TGTGCCAGCAGCTTAGGTCGAGGTACAGATACGCAGTATTTT,CASSLGRGTDTQYF
.,TRBV30,.,TRBJ1-6,TGTGCCTGGAGTGACCAGGGAAGCTCACCCCTCCACTTT,CAWSDQGSSPLHF
.,TRBV29-1,.,TRBJ1-2,TGCAGCGTGGCTGGGCTGAACTATGGCTACACCTTC,CSVAGLNYGYTF
.,TRBV12-3/TRBV12-4,.,TRBJ1-6,TGTGCCAGCAGGGAGGATTTTTCACCCCTCCACTTT,CASREDFSPLHF
once,TRBV5-1,TRBD2,TRBJ2-3,TGCGCCAGCAGCGGGCGACTAGCGGGGGTCACAGATACGCAGTATTTT,CASSGRLAGVTDTQYF
.,TRBV24-1,.,TRBJ1-5,TGTGCCACCAGTGACCCAAGGGGGGGGAGCAATCAGCCCCAGCATTTT,CATSDPRGGSNQPQHF
.,TRBV18,TRBD2,TRBJ2-7,TGTGCCAGCTCACCGGTTGGGGCGGGAGGGAGGACCTACGAGCAGTACTTC,CASSPVGAGGRTYEQYF
.,TRBV14,.,TRBJ2-5,TGTGCCAGCAAGGACTCACCGGGGACCCAGTACTTC,CASKDSPGTQYF
.,TRBV6-5,.,TRBJ2-3,TGTGCCAGCACCCCGGCAGGGTCAGGGGCAGATACGCAGTATTTT,CASTPAGSGADTQYF
.,TRBV7-6,.,TRBJ2-1,TGTGCCAGCAGCCGCCGGGCGGGAAACTACAATGAGCAGTTCTTC,CASSRRAGNYNEQFF
.,TRBV5-4,TRBD2,TRBJ2-5,TGTGCCAGCAGCCATGGAGGGGGAGGTTTAGCGGGAGGCCAAGAGACCCAGTACTTC,CASSHGGGGLAGGQETQYF
.,TRBV10-2,TRBD1,TRBJ2-2,TGCGCCAGGCGACAGGGGGCGGAAACCGGGGAGCTGTTTTTT,CARRQGAETGELFF
.,TRBV2,TRBD2,TRBJ2-5,TGTGCCAGCAGCCCGACTAGCGGGAGAGAGACCCAGTACTTC,CASSPTSGRETQYF
once,TRBV25-1,TRBD1,TRBJ1-6,TGTGCCAGCAGGGACAGGAGGAATTCACCCCTCCACTTT,CASRDRRNSPLHF
few,TRBV19,.,TRBJ1-5,TGTGCCAGTAGTTGGCAGGAGGGTCAGCCCCAGCATTTT,CASSWQEGQPQHF
.,TRBV19,.,TRBJ2-1,TGTGCCAGTGAGGGTAGTAATTACAATGAGCAGTTCTTC,CASEGSNYNEQFF
.,TRBV19,.,TRBJ1-3,TGTGCCAGTAGTATACCCCGCCAGGCTGCTGGAAACACCATATATTTT,CASSIPRQAAGNTIYF
once,TRBV6-5,.,TRBJ1-6,TGTGCCAGCAGAATCTTCAGGTTGGTTTCACCCCTCCACTTT,CASRIFRLVSPLHF
.,TRBV11-2,.,TRBJ1-1,TGTGCCAGCACCACCCTTTTAAGGGGAAGGGGAACTGAAGCTTTCTTT,CASTTLLRGRGTEAFF
.,TRBV20-1,TRBD2,TRBJ2-5,TGCAGTGCTAGTGGGATAGCGGGGGGTCATGGAGAGACCCAGTACTTC,CSASGIAGGHGETQYF
.,TRBV7-8,TRBD1,TRBJ1-4,TGTGCCAGCAGCTTCGGGACAGGAGTTAATGAAAAACTGTTTTTT,CASSFGTGVNEKLFF
.,TRBV5-1,.,TRBJ1-2,TGCGCCAGCAGCTTGGGAATAATCGGTACCTATGGCTACACCTTC,CASSLGIIGTYGYTF
.,TRBV29-1,.,TRBJ1-2,TGCAGCGTTGAAATTTATGGCGGCTACACCTTC,CSVEIYGGYTF
.,TRBV3-1/TRBV3-2,TRBD2,TRBJ2-1,TGTGCCAGCAGCCCCGGGGTAGCGGGATTGAGGGAGCAGTTCTTC,CASSPGVAGLREQFF
.,TRBV7-9,.,TRBJ1-3,TGTGCCAGCAGCTTGGTGCAGGGCGGCATAGGTGGAAACACCATATATTTT,CASSLVQGGIGGNTIYF
.,TRBV10-3,.,TRBJ1-1,TGTGCCATCAGTGCTGTTCGGAACACTGAAGCTTTCTTT,CAISAVRNTEAFF
few,TRBV7-8,.,TRBJ1-2,TGTGCCAGCAGCTTAGGACAGCCAATCGGTGGCTACACCTTC,CASSLGQPIGGYTF
.,TRBV12-3/TRBV12-4,.,TRBJ2-3,TGTGCCAGCACCGGGAGCACAGATACGCAGTATTTT,CASTGSTDTQYF
.,TRBV7-2,TRBD1,TRBJ1-1,TGTGCCAGCAGCGTCCAGGGGGCGGGGATGAACACTGAAGCTTTCTTT,CASSVQGAGMNTEAFF
.,TRBV2,TRBD1,TRBJ2-3,TGTGCCAGCAGCGGACAGGGGGCGTCAACAGATACGCAGTATTTT,CASSGQGASTDTQYF
.,TRBV20-1,.,TRBJ1-5,TGCAGTGCTAGTTTCGGGGAGGGATTTCAGCCCCAGCATTTT,CSASFGEGFQPQHF
.,TRBV5-4,.,TRBJ2-5,TGTGCCAGCAGCCAAGGCGCAGGGAGGGAGACCCAGTACTTC,CASSQGAGRETQYF
.,TRBV7-8,TRBD1,TRBJ1-5,TGTGCCAGCAGCTTAATTGCCGGGACAGGGGTCCAGCCCCAGCATTTT,CASSLIAGTGVQPQHF
.,TRBV7-9,TRBD2,TRBJ2-7,TGTGCCAGCAGCCCAGTGACTAGCGGGAGCTCCTACGAGCAGTACTTC,CASSPVTSGSSYEQYF
.,TRBV27,TRBD1,TRBJ1-2,TGTGCCAGCAGCCCCGGGACAGGGGACTTCTATGGCTACACCTTC,CASSPGTGDFYGYTF
.,TRBV10-3,.,TRBJ2-7,TGTGCCATCAGTGATCTCTACGAGCAGTACTTC,CAISDLYEQYF
.,TRBV2,TRBD1,TRBJ1-5,TGTGCCAGCAGCCGCGGACAGGGCGCCAATCAGCCCCAGCATTTT,CASSRGQGANQPQHF
.,TRBV27,TRBD1,TRBJ1-2,TGTGCCAGCAGTTTACAGGGGGGCGACTATGGCTACACCTTC,CASSLQGGDYGYTF
.,TRBV5-1,TRBD2,TRBJ2-5,TGCGCCAGCAGCCCCTTAGGAGCGGGAGTAGAGACCCAGTACTTC,CASSPLGAGVETQYF
.,TRBV4-1,.,TRBJ2-5,TGCGCCAGCAGCCAGGGGTGGGCGCGGGGGCGGGGAGAGACCCAGTACTTC,CASSQGWARGRGETQYF
.,TRBV21-1,.,TRBJ1-5,TGTGCCAGCAACTCAAAGGGACAGGGGAAAAATCAGCCCCAGCATTTT,CASNSKGQGKNQPQHF
.,TRBV18,.,TRBJ2-1,TGTGCCAGCTCATCGACTTCGAGCTCCTACAATGAGCAGTTCTTC,CASSSTSSSYNEQFF
.,TRBV5-6,TRBD1,TRBJ2-7,TGTGCCAGCAGCCGCGACAGGGTAAGCTCCTACGAGCAGTACTTC,CASSRDRVSSYEQYF
.,TRBV6-1,.,TRBJ2-7,TGTGCCAGCAGTGGATTTCACAGGGGAGGCTCCTACGAGCAGTACTTC,CASSGFHRGGSYEQYF
.,TRBV11-2,TRBD2,TRBJ2-7,TGTGCCAGCAGCTTAAACTGGTGGACTAGCGGGTCTCGGGCTAACGAGCAGTACTTC,CASSLNWWTSGSRANEQYF
.,TRBV19,TRBD1,TRBJ2-7,TGTGCCAGTAGTGTACAGGGGGCCCCCCGCTACGAGCAGTACTTC,CASSVQGAPRYEQYF
.,TRBV27,TRBD2,TRBJ2-7,TGTGCCAGCGGGGGAAGCGGGGGGGCTGCCTCCTACGAGCAGTACTTC,CASGGSGGAASYEQYF
.,TRBV28,TRBD1,TRBJ1-5,TGTGCCAGCAGTTTATTAACAGGGGGAGCTCAGCCCCAGCATTTT,CASSLLTGGAQPQHF
.,TRBV5-1,.,TRBJ2-1,TGCGCCAGCAGATACAGGGTAGGCAATGAGCAGTTCTTC,CASRYRVGNEQFF
.,TRBV5-1,.,TRBJ1-5,TGCGCCAGCAGCCACAGGGATGGCAATCAGCCCCAGCATTTT,CASSHRDGNQPQHF
.,TRBV29-1,.,TRBJ1-5,TGCAGCGTTTCTGACAGGCTAAATCAGCCCCAGCATTTT,CSVSDRLNQPQHF
.,TRBV20-1,.,TRBJ1-2,TGCAGTGCTAGACTTAATGGCTACACCTTC,CSARLNGYTF
.,TRBV14,.,TRBJ1-2,TGTGCCAGCAGCCAAGATGTCACAGGGTTGAATGGCTACACCTTC,CASSQDVTGLNGYTF
.,TRBV5-1,.,TRBJ2-3,TGCGCCAGCAGCTCAAGACAGCTTAGCACAGATACGCAGTATTTT,CASSSRQLSTDTQYF
.,TRBV6-5,.,TRBJ2-1,TGTGCCAGCAGGGAGTACAGGGTCAATGAGCAGTTCTTC,CASREYRVNEQFF
few,TRBV19,TRBD2,TRBJ2-3,TGTGCCAGTAGTATAGCCGGGAGGGATACGCAGTATTTT,CASSIAGRDTQYF
.,TRBV18,TRBD1,TRBJ1-2,TGTGCCAGCTCACCACAATTAGCAACAGGGGGCTATGGCTACACCTTC,CASSPQLATGGYGYTF
.,TRBV5-6,.,TRBJ2-1,TGTGCCAGCAGCTTCTCAGGGGGGAATGAGCAGTTCTTC,CASSFSGGNEQFF
.,TRBV6-5,.,TRBJ1-5,TGTGCCAGCAGCCCCTACCAGGGCGGTTACCAGCCCCAGCATTTT,CASSPYQGGYQPQHF